The present entry profiles one T cell receptor (beta chain) with its context. The entry originates in a study of blood T cell repertoires in COVID-19. The overall study: Sites in the United States, Italy and Spain provided acute and convalescent COVID-19 samples. Sample material is recorded as cDNA or gDNA derived from T cells, B-cell-depleted T cells, or PBMCs.

Authors' data handling: Estimation of nucleated cell counts relied on the amplification of reference gene primers. The table came from immunoSEQ multiplex PCR; TCRdb's copy has only in-frame clones and leaves some out. V, J and clone size are taken as reported in that table, and D and trimming were inferred from the DNA itself. The data contain 150,000 to 180,000 clones, over 75% of them singletons. Germline V gene data show CDR1 as SGHRS and CDR2 as YFSETQ. V lost 0 bases, J lost 11 bases, and 14 bases stayed unmatched. CDR3 size: 16 residues. The clonotype was recovered from a woman aged 40 to 50 with acute or convalescent COVID-19. The rearrangement links TRBV5-1 to TRBJ1-3, with 7 bases matching TRBD1. Sequencing input: peripheral blood. The CDR3 region has the DNA TGCGCCAGCAGCTTGGCCAGTGCAGGGGGAGGTGGTTCCATATATTTT. Encoded protein: CASSLASAGGGGSIYF.